This TCR beta chain was captured by sequencing in a study of human T cells and chemical hapten exposure listed by TCRdb under 2021. Background on the whole study: For sensitization, 2% DPC in acetone was applied to an approximately 2 cm by approximately 2 cm area of upper inner arm skin. Patients additionally received weekly therapeutic DPC doses to the scalp throughout the approximately 25-week study period. Patch testing was done on the upper back using Finn chambers containing 0.01% DPC, and results were scored after 6 days according to International Contact Dermatitis Research Group standards. Alopecia areata with under or over 50% scalp involvement, alopecia totalis and alopecia universalis were represented in the patient cohort, which was mostly female. Libraries were pooled for sequencing, and per-sample TCR yields varied mainly because of small differences in library volumes within the pool. This study followed changes in the peripheral blood TCR repertoire in vivo during primary and secondary sensitization of alopecia patients to the hapten diphenylcyclopropenone (DPC). Blood samples were taken from patients before sensitization (week 0) and then at 2, 6 and about 24 weeks after DPC sensitization. Blood for TCR sequencing was provided by twenty-nine alopecia patients at one to four time points (pre-sensitization, 2, 6 and 24 weeks).

What the study reported, not specific to this receptor: After repeated subsampling, changes were observed in the strength of the expansion versus patch-test correlation and in the threshold at which the correlation became significant. No change with DPC sensitization was found in the number of TCRs above 1 in 1000 frequency, and no evidence of global repertoire structure alterations was found. Compared with pre-sensitization or healthy control sets, expanded TCRs formed significantly more large CDR3 similarity clusters, which is consistent with antigen-driven responses. A positive correlation was found between the number of PT1 expanded TCRs and patch test score, with significance reached at thresholds 8, 16 and 32 but not 4. Alopecia, a presumed autoimmune disease, was present in all patients, so the immune response of the patients might differ from that of healthy individuals.

This clonotype was observed a few times. Its antigen is not yet known. Per-nucleotide qualities are absent, and no much larger clonotype sits a single base away. In the paper's terms, the time point label means: patch test 3, about 24 weeks after DPC sensitization. Sample treatment or condition, as interpreted from the label and publication: therapeutic diphenylcyclopropenone sensitization with weekly scalp DPC. Blood at each patch-test visit was drawn before the patch test was applied. To be eligible, patients had to be aged 18 to 70, diagnosed with alopecia and judged suitable for DPC therapy, while pregnant patients were excluded. Total RNA was isolated from unfractionated whole blood collected in Tempus Blood RNA tubes. V is pared back by 6 bases and J by 0 bases, with 24 bases lying between the germline termini. Spanning cysteine to phenylalanine, the CDR3 consists of 19 amino acids. The entry retains the CDR3 DNA only, 57 bases that are in frame from base 1. Taken from the germline V gene, the CDR1 and CDR2 loops are MNHEY and SVGEGT.

Libraries came from RACE. Instrument used: NextSeq 500. During library preparation, unique molecular identifiers were attached to individual cDNA molecules so that TCRs could be counted in a quantitative, reproducible way. For every blood RNA sample, sequencing covered both the TCR alpha and TCR beta chains. As for the original processing: The median number of TCRs per sample was some 100,000, ranging from roughly 23,224 to 690,600. V, J and CDR3 annotation of the TCR reads was performed with the Decombinator software suite. To make PS versus PT1 abundance plots, every sample was subsampled to the same number of TCRs (28,000). TCRs were defined as expanded if absent before sensitization and observed at least eight times at the 2-week time point. TCRdb passed the public sequencing reads through fastp at Q25 and MiXCR, retaining productive beta sequences. Rows with a matching CDR3 protein are joined into one entry that keeps the most common DNA and genes. The V and J calls come from TCRdb's annotation, not from the publication. The sample data list over 75,000 distinct CDR3 sequences, and approximately 10% of these were observed just once. In total, the top ten clones hold about 1% of the sample.

The chain employs TRBV6-2 or TRBV6-3 and TRBJ1-5; TRBD1 is a possible D gene, resting on 5 matching bases. The receptor was isolated from a woman in her 30s with alopecia areata. Some clones in this sample may be carry-over from other donors' samples. Specimen: whole blood, collected in connection with sensitization to the hapten diphenylcyclopropenone (DPC). The CDR3 has the sequence CASRYSTGNTYPSNQPQHF. The nucleotide sequence reads as follows: TGTGCCAGCAGATACAGCACAGGAAACACTTACCCTAGCAATCAGCCCCAGCATTTT.